A selection of T cell receptor beta chains follows, all from one sample in a study of blood T cell repertoires in COVID-19. The repertoire was sequenced with immunoSEQ multiplex PCR; TCRdb's copy has only in-frame clones and lacks some. The sample includes around 300,000 clones, around 88% of them seen just once. The specimen was PBMCs or T cells enriched from blood (not recorded which). The receptor set was obtained from a woman aged 40 to 50 who had recovered from COVID-19. The CDR3 runs from the conserved cysteine through the conserved F or W. D genes are given only for firm matches. The size entry is marked missing in some rows and otherwise reads once, few, many or a size class.

CDR3 protein	CDR3 DNA	J gene	D gene	clone size	V gene
CASSLVKGTGNYGYTF	TGTGCCAGCAGCTTAGTTAAGGGGACAGGGAACTATGGCTACACCTTC	TRBJ1-2	TRBD1	-	TRBV7-8
CASSQVAQGAGEQETQYF	TGCGCCAGCAGCCAAGTGGCTCAGGGGGCTGGAGAACAAGAGACCCAGTACTTC	TRBJ2-5	TRBD1	-	TRBV4-1
CASSPTSGSAYEQYF	TGTGCCAGCAGCCCGACTAGCGGGAGCGCCTACGAGCAGTACTTC	TRBJ2-7	TRBD2	-	TRBV7-2
CATSDAQRRGTDTQYF	TGTGCCACCAGTGATGCTCAGCGGCGCGGCACAGATACGCAGTATTTT	TRBJ2-3	-	-	TRBV24-1
CASSFGQATNEKLFF	TGTGCCAGCAGCTTCGGCCAGGCGACTAATGAAAAACTGTTTTTT	TRBJ1-4	-	few	TRBV7-2
CASSLDSAHTGELFF	TGTGCCAGCAGCTTGGATAGCGCACACACCGGGGAGCTGTTTTTT	TRBJ2-2	-	-	TRBV11-2
CASSPLTTSGRSTDTQYF	TGTGCCAGCTCACCACTGACGACTAGCGGGCGAAGCACAGATACGCAGTATTTT	TRBJ2-3	TRBD2	-	TRBV18
CASSLTRPAGVLETQYF	TGTGCCAGCAGCTTAACCCGGCCAGCGGGAGTGTTGGAGACCCAGTACTTC	TRBJ2-5	TRBD2	-	TRBV7-9
CASSQGAVNYGYTF	TGTGCCAGCAGCCAAGGGGCAGTTAACTATGGCTACACCTTC	TRBJ1-2	-	-	TRBV14
CATSDAQGGGYTGELFF	TGTGCCACCAGTGATGCACAGGGGGGAGGATACACCGGGGAGCTGTTTTTT	TRBJ2-2	TRBD1	-	TRBV24-1
CASSLTTGLGQPQHF	TGTGCCAGTAGTCTTACGACAGGGTTGGGACAGCCCCAGCATTTT	TRBJ1-5	TRBD1	-	TRBV19
CASSFRQGGYQETQYF	TGTGCCAGCAGTTTCCGCCAGGGCGGATACCAAGAGACCCAGTACTTC	TRBJ2-5	-	-	TRBV28
CASSARTSGSLYEQYF	TGTGCCAGCAGCGCTCGGACTAGCGGGAGCCTCTACGAGCAGTACTTC	TRBJ2-7	TRBD2	-	TRBV11-2
CASSQGTSGTQYF	TGCGCCAGCAGCCAAGGGACTAGCGGGACCCAGTACTTC	TRBJ2-5	TRBD2	-	TRBV4-1
CASSRGIRNGYTF	TGTGCCAGCAGTCGAGGGATTCGGAATGGCTACACCTTC	TRBJ1-2	-	-	TRBV6-5
CASSLGGPNEQFF	TGTGCCAGCAGCTTAGGGGGGCCCAATGAGCAGTTCTTC	TRBJ2-1	-	-	TRBV7-9
CASSVGGSSYEQYF	TGTGCCAGCAGCGTAGGCGGGAGCTCCTACGAGCAGTACTTC	TRBJ2-7	TRBD2	-	TRBV9
CASRPRGGRSNEQYF	TGTGCCAGCAGACCCCGGGGGGGGAGGTCCAACGAGCAGTACTTC	TRBJ2-7	TRBD2	-	TRBV6-5
CAWTGTGTAPLHF	TGTGCCTGGACGGGGACAGGGACTGCACCCCTCCACTTT	TRBJ1-6	TRBD1	few	TRBV30
CASSLTVLAGNEQFF	TGTGCCAGTAGTCTCACGGTCTTAGCGGGAAATGAGCAGTTCTTC	TRBJ2-1	TRBD2	-	TRBV19
CASSVGVPSGSSYEQYF	TGTGCCAGCAGTGTGGGGGTCCCTAGCGGGAGCTCCTACGAGCAGTACTTC	TRBJ2-7	TRBD2	-	TRBV2
CASRGQNYGYTF	TGTGCCAGCCGAGGACAGAACTATGGCTACACCTTC	TRBJ1-2	-	-	TRBV28
CASRGRTGHYEQYF	TGTGCCAGCAGGGGGCGGACAGGGCACTACGAGCAGTACTTC	TRBJ2-7	TRBD1	-	TRBV28
CASSMTVNTEAFF	TGTGCCAGCAGCATGACAGTTAACACTGAAGCTTTCTTT	TRBJ1-1	-	once	TRBV7-9
CASSLDRDTYNEQFF	TGTGCCAGCAGTCTCGACAGGGATACCTACAATGAGCAGTTCTTC	TRBJ2-1	TRBD1	-	TRBV6-5
CSGGTGVTGELFF	TGCAGCGGGGGGACAGGGGTCACCGGGGAGCTGTTTTTT	TRBJ2-2	TRBD1	-	TRBV29-1
CASSVVPGLAGTGELFF	TGTGCCAGCAGCGTAGTTCCAGGACTAGCGGGGACCGGGGAGCTGTTTTTT	TRBJ2-2	TRBD2	-	TRBV9
CASSKCGTLYEQYF	TGTGCCAGCAGCAAATGCGGGACCCTCTACGAGCAGTACTTC	TRBJ2-7	-	once	TRBV21-1
CASSSTSGRRRYNEQFF	TGTGCCAGTAGTAGTACTAGCGGGAGAAGGAGGTACAATGAGCAGTTCTTC	TRBJ2-1	TRBD2	-	TRBV19
CASAAGTGNTGELFF	TGTGCCAGCGCAGCCGGGACAGGTAACACCGGGGAGCTGTTTTTT	TRBJ2-2	TRBD1	-	TRBV27
CASSPLPGLADSRAGELFF	TGTGCCAGCAGCCCCCTCCCGGGACTAGCGGATTCTCGGGCCGGGGAGCTGTTTTTT	TRBJ2-2	TRBD2	-	TRBV9
CASSSGLAEDNEQFF	TGTGCCAGCAGCTCGGGGCTAGCGGAGGACAATGAGCAGTTCTTC	TRBJ2-1	TRBD2	-	TRBV9
CASSRLAGQETQYF	TGTGCCAGCAGTCGACTAGCGGGCCAAGAGACCCAGTACTTC	TRBJ2-5	TRBD2	-	TRBV7-2
CASSLGPSREYGYEQYF	TGTGCCAGCAGCTTAGGCCCCAGCCGGGAATATGGGTACGAGCAGTACTTC	TRBJ2-7	-	-	TRBV7-3
CASSNGGAKAYEQYF	TGTGCCAGCAGTAACGGGGGGGCTAAGGCCTACGAGCAGTACTTC	TRBJ2-7	TRBD2	-	TRBV27
CASSIRGQKDPNTEAFF	TGTGCCAGCAGCATCAGGGGACAGAAAGATCCGAACACTGAAGCTTTCTTT	TRBJ1-1	TRBD1	-	TRBV7-9
CASSLVAGYYEQYF	TGTGCCAGCAGCTTAGTCGCAGGTTACTACGAGCAGTACTTC	TRBJ2-7	-	few	TRBV7-6
CASRITSSYEQYF	TGTGCCAGCAGAATAACCAGCTCCTACGAGCAGTACTTC	TRBJ2-7	-	-	TRBV6-5
CATSDNCICGTGGYNEQFF	TGTGCCACCAGTGACAACTGCATTTGTGGGACAGGGGGCTACAATGAGCAGTTCTTC	TRBJ2-1	TRBD1	-	TRBV24-1
CASSGRGQPGNTIYF	TGTGCCAGCAGCGGTAGGGGGCAGCCCGGGAACACCATATATTTT	TRBJ1-3	TRBD1	-	TRBV6-6
CASSLLGAGLKETQYF	TGTGCCAGCAGCTTATTAGGGGCGGGACTAAAAGAGACCCAGTACTTC	TRBJ2-5	TRBD2	-	TRBV7-2
CSVDVPGNEQFF	TGCAGCGTTGACGTTCCGGGCAATGAGCAGTTCTTC	TRBJ2-1	-	-	TRBV29-1
CASSPPGQGRGDTQYF	TGTGCCAGCTCACCACCCGGACAGGGGAGAGGAGATACGCAGTATTTT	TRBJ2-3	TRBD1	-	TRBV18
CASSLDISYEQYF	TGCGCCAGCAGCTTGGACATTTCCTACGAGCAGTACTTC	TRBJ2-7	-	-	TRBV5-1
CASSLGANSPLHF	TGTGCCAGCAGCTTGGGGGCGAATTCACCCCTCCACTTT	TRBJ1-6	-	-	TRBV7-9
CASTAPGNGYTF	TGTGCCAGTACCGCTCCGGGGAATGGCTACACCTTC	TRBJ1-2	-	-	TRBV19
CASGRADYGYTF	TGTGCCAGCGGGCGAGCCGACTATGGCTACACCTTC	TRBJ1-2	-	-	TRBV2
CASSEDADLAASSYEQYF	TGTGCCAGCAGTGAAGACGCCGATCTAGCGGCGAGCTCCTACGAGCAGTACTTC	TRBJ2-7	TRBD2	-	TRBV2
CASSLSAFANEKLFF	TGTGCCAGCAGTTTATCCGCGTTCGCCAATGAAAAACTGTTTTTT	TRBJ1-4	-	-	TRBV27
CASSYPSDRIAQETQYF	TGTGCCAGCAGTTACCCATCCGACAGGATAGCCCAAGAGACCCAGTACTTC	TRBJ2-5	-	-	TRBV6-2/TRBV6-3